These 11 T cell receptor beta chains came from one sample sequenced in a study of identical twins (dated by TCRdb to about 2016). The method behind the library was 5' RACE. Instrument used: Illumina HiSeq 2000. TCRdb reran the public reads through fastp at Q25 and MiXCR, keeping productive beta chains. Rows matching on CDR3 protein sequence are summarized as one entry with the most common DNA and genes. This sample holds 1.5 million to 2 million distinct CDR3 sequences; under 35% were observed only once. Of the sample, around 0.25% is held by the ten largest clones. The specimen sequenced was cord blood. All receptors derive from a newborn girl in good health.

The chain couples TRBV12-3 or TRBV12-4 to TRBJ2-3; 8 bases fit TRBD1. The CDR3 covers 15 residues. V dropped 6 bases and J dropped 3; count of bases not matched to a gene: 8. The CDR3 coding sequence is TGTGCCAGCAGGATGGCAGGGGGCAAGACAGATACGCAGTATTTT. This gives the protein CASRMAGGKTDTQYF.

The rearrangement links TRBV27 to TRBJ1-5; 7 nucleotides agree with TRBD1. CDR3 size: 15 residues. With 3 bases clipped from V and 2 bases from J, the junction kept 4 bases outside the gene matches. Germline V gene sequence: CDR1 MNHEY, CDR2 SMNVEV (reference sequence). The CDR3 loop is CASSLNRGGNQPQHF. The CDR3 DNA is TGTGCCAGCAGTTTGAACAGGGGAGGCAATCAGCCCCAGCATTTT.

For this clonotype: One base away lies a much larger clone, so this may be a sequencing read error. The V call is TRBV29-1, the J call TRBJ2-3; D is uncertain. The CDR3 spans 15 residues. Trimming took off 5 bases at V and 0 bases at J, with 15 bases between the two ends. From germline, CDR1 is SQVTM and CDR2 ANQGSEA. CDR3 sequence: CSVTGPRGSTDTQYF. The CDR3 nucleotides read TGCAGCGTTACCGGGCCCCGAGGTAGCACAGATACGCAGTATTTT.

CDR3 residues: CASRNRVDPNEQFF. CDR3 nucleotides: TGTGCCAGCAGAAACAGGGTTGACCCCAATGAGCAGTTCTTC. The V gene is TRBV2, the J gene TRBJ2-1; the D gene is possibly TRBD1 (6 bases). The CDR3 covers 14 residues. Germline V gene sequence: CDR1 SNHLY, CDR2 FYNNEI. Trimming shortened V by 6 bases and J by 6 bases, and 15 bases separated the two germline ends.

This clonotype was detected only a few times. The chain carries TRBV7-2 and TRBJ2-1; 9 bases align to TRBD2. V dropped 0 bases and J dropped 6; count of bases not matched to a gene: 6. The germline CDR1 and CDR2 sequences are SGHTA and FQGNSA. CDR3 length: 16 amino acids. The CDR3 bases are TGTGCCAGCAGCTTAGCGTGGACTAGCGTGGGCAATGAGCAGTTCTTC. It is translated as CASSLAWTSVGNEQFF.

V usage is TRBV12-3 or TRBV12-4 and J usage is TRBJ2-5; D perhaps matches TRBD2 (6 bases). The DNA end lines up better with TRBJ2-7; the J call may be wrong. The CDR3 extends over 16 amino acids. DNA for the CDR3: TGTGCCAGCAGTTTAAGCCTGACTAACGGGAGTCCCGAGCAGTACTTC. It specifies CASSLSLTNGSPEQYF.

This clonotype was observed a handful of times. The V gene is TRBV29-1, the J gene TRBJ1-5; D possibly corresponds to TRBD1 (5 bases). Germline-derived CDR1 and CDR2 are SQVTM and ANQGSEA. Trimming stripped 4 bases from V and 4 bases from J, with 11 bases between. The CDR3 consists of 13 residues. The CDR3: CSVGENRNQPQHF. The CDR3 region has the DNA TGCAGCGTTGGAGAAAACAGGAATCAGCCCCAGCATTTT.

As to this clonotype: Mismatch with germline at one junction end may stem from a read error. The V gene is TRBV20-1, the J gene TRBJ1-2; tentatively, D is TRBD1 (6 bases). In germline, CDR1 is DFQATT, CDR2 SNEGSKA (reference sequence). The CDR3 is 18 amino acids. The CDR3 here is CSARDRRDTLKGNCGYTF. The DNA of the CDR3 is TGCAGTGCTAGAGATCGCCGGGACACGTTGAAAGGCAACTGTGGCTACACCTTC.

The chain uses TRBV14 and TRBJ2-3; 8 nucleotides line up with TRBD2. From germline, CDR1 is SGHDN and CDR2 FVKESK. CDR3 size: 15 residues. J lost 4 bases, V lost 4 bases, and 7 bases had no gene match. As DNA, the CDR3 is TGTGCCAGCAGCCGCCAGCGGGAGTGGGCAGATACGCAGTATTTT. It translates to CASSRQREWADTQYF.

This clonotype was picked up a small number of times. The CDR3 DNA reads as TGTGCCAGTAGTATTGGACAGCGGAATTCACCCCTCCACTTT. Translation gives CASSIGQRNSPLHF. The V and J genes are TRBV19 and TRBJ1-6; the D gene is possibly TRBD1 (6 bases). Germline V CDR1 and CDR2: LNHDA, SQIVND (reference sequence). The CDR3 spans 14 residues. Trimming pared 3 bases from V and 7 bases from J, leaving 10 bases between.

This clonotype was counted a few times. V is TRBV5-1 and J is TRBJ2-3, with D unclear. The germline V gene encodes CDR1 SGHRS and CDR2 YFSETQ. Trimming removed 1 base from V and 0 bases from J, with 9 bases in between. CDR3 length: 15 amino acids. CDR3 amino acids: CASSLRATSTDTQYF. The CDR3 DNA sequence: TGCGCCAGCAGCTTGAGGGCGACTAGCACAGATACGCAGTATTTT.